Listed below are T cell receptor beta chains from one sample, sequenced in a study of human T cells and chemical hapten exposure. TCRdb independently ran MiXCR on the RACE reads; one entry per CDR3 protein. The sample has about 90,000 distinct CDR3 sequences, roughly 10% seen once. This sample comprised whole blood, obtained in connection with sensitization to the hapten diphenylcyclopropenone (DPC). The source of these receptors is a woman aged 25 to 45 with alopecia areata. Some clones in this sample may be carry-over from other donors' samples. Both conserved end residues are part of each CDR3. D genes are given only for firm matches. Some rows have no size entry. The others give once, few or many, or a class for an expanded clone.

D gene: .; J gene: TRBJ2-5; V gene: TRBV5-6; clone size: .; CDR3 DNA: TGTGCCAGCAGCTTTACAGGGAAAGAGACCCAGTACTTC; CDR3 protein: CASSFTGKETQYF
D gene: TRBD2; J gene: TRBJ2-1; V gene: TRBV6-2/TRBV6-3; clone size: many; CDR3 DNA: TGTGCCAGCAGTTACGCGGGGGGACGATACAATGAGCAGTTCTTC; CDR3 protein: CASSYAGGRYNEQFF
D gene: .; J gene: TRBJ2-7; V gene: TRBV12-3/TRBV12-4; clone size: .; CDR3 DNA: TGTGCCAGCAGTTTCTCGGATCCCTCCTACGAGCAGTACTTC; CDR3 protein: CASSFSDPSYEQYF
D gene: .; J gene: TRBJ1-5; V gene: TRBV10-2; clone size: many; CDR3 DNA: TGCGCCAGTGACCAGGGATATAGCAATCAGCCCCAGCATTTT; CDR3 protein: CASDQGYSNQPQHF
D gene: TRBD1; J gene: TRBJ2-5; V gene: TRBV7-2; clone size: few; CDR3 DNA: TGTGCCAGCAGCCAAGGGGACAGCCAAGAGACCCAGTACTTC; CDR3 protein: CASSQGDSQETQYF
D gene: TRBD1; J gene: TRBJ1-4; V gene: TRBV28; clone size: many; CDR3 DNA: TGTGCCAGCAGTCCTGCCGGGACAGGGGATGAAAAACTGTTTTTT; CDR3 protein: CASSPAGTGDEKLFF
D gene: .; J gene: TRBJ1-1; V gene: TRBV10-2; clone size: .; CDR3 DNA: TGCGCCAGCGGTCGATGGGGGGGCACTGAAGCTTTCTTT; CDR3 protein: CASGRWGGTEAFF
D gene: TRBD2; J gene: TRBJ2-5; V gene: TRBV5-5; clone size: .; CDR3 DNA: TGTGCCAGCACCACTCGACTAGCGGGAACTCAAGAGACCCAGTACTTC; CDR3 protein: CASTTRLAGTQETQYF
D gene: .; J gene: TRBJ2-6; V gene: TRBV10-3; clone size: .; CDR3 DNA: TGTGCCATCAAGTGTTCCGGGGCCAACGTCCTGACTTTC; CDR3 protein: CAIKCSGANVLTF
D gene: .; J gene: TRBJ2-3; V gene: TRBV5-4; clone size: many; CDR3 DNA: TGTGCCAGCAGCTTTATGTCGTTTAGCACAGATACGCAGTATTTT; CDR3 protein: CASSFMSFSTDTQYF
D gene: TRBD1; J gene: TRBJ1-5; V gene: TRBV29-1; clone size: .; CDR3 DNA: TGCAGCGCTACAACCGGGACAGGCAATCAGCCCCAGCATTTT; CDR3 protein: CSATTGTGNQPQHF
D gene: TRBD1; J gene: TRBJ2-2; V gene: TRBV7-8; clone size: few; CDR3 DNA: TGTGCCAGCAGTATAATGGGACAGCACACCGGGGAGCTGTTTTTT; CDR3 protein: CASSIMGQHTGELFF
D gene: TRBD1; J gene: TRBJ1-1; V gene: TRBV4-2; clone size: few; CDR3 DNA: TGTGCCAGCAGCCAAGCCAGGACAGGGAACACTGAAGCTTTCTTT; CDR3 protein: CASSQARTGNTEAFF
D gene: TRBD2; J gene: TRBJ2-2; V gene: TRBV6-2/TRBV6-3; clone size: .; CDR3 DNA: TGTGCCAGCAGAAGGACTAGCGGGAGGGCCTTGGCCGGGGAGCTGTTTTTT; CDR3 protein: CASRRTSGRALAGELFF
D gene: .; J gene: TRBJ1-6; V gene: TRBV4-3; clone size: few; CDR3 DNA: TGCGCCAGCAGCCAAGACAGGGGTTATTCACCCCTCCACTTT; CDR3 protein: CASSQDRGYSPLHF
D gene: .; J gene: TRBJ2-7; V gene: TRBV7-2; clone size: .; CDR3 DNA: TGTGCCAGCAGCCCATCCCCCTACGAGCAGTACTTC; CDR3 protein: CASSPSPYEQYF
D gene: .; J gene: TRBJ2-1; V gene: TRBV28; clone size: few; CDR3 DNA: TGTGCCAGCAGCCCCTTTAGGGCGGGGCTGGGAGAGCAGTTCTTC; CDR3 protein: CASSPFRAGLGEQFF
D gene: .; J gene: TRBJ2-1; V gene: TRBV12-3/TRBV12-4; clone size: few; CDR3 DNA: TGTGCCAGCATCTGGGGGTCCAGCGGCCACTCCTACAATGAGCAGTTCTTC; CDR3 protein: CASIWGSSGHSYNEQFF
D gene: TRBD2; J gene: TRBJ2-5; V gene: TRBV20-1; clone size: .; CDR3 DNA: TGCAGTGCTACCGGACTAGCGGGAGGAGAGACCCAGTACTTC; CDR3 protein: CSATGLAGGETQYF
D gene: TRBD2; J gene: TRBJ2-3; V gene: TRBV28; clone size: many; CDR3 DNA: TGTGCCAGCACCACAGTAGCGGGGTGGGCAGATACGCAGTATTTT; CDR3 protein: CASTTVAGWADTQYF
D gene: .; J gene: TRBJ1-2; V gene: TRBV28; clone size: .; CDR3 DNA: TGTGCCAGCAGTTCTCGGGATTCTTATGGCTACACCTTC; CDR3 protein: CASSSRDSYGYTF
D gene: .; J gene: TRBJ2-5; V gene: TRBV18; clone size: many; CDR3 DNA: TGTGCCAGCTCACCGGAGAATGAAGAGACCCAGTACTTC; CDR3 protein: CASSPENEETQYF
D gene: TRBD2; J gene: TRBJ2-3; V gene: TRBV4-2; clone size: few; CDR3 DNA: TGTGCCAGCAGCGAGTACCTAGCGGGGAGCACAGATACGCAGTATTTT; CDR3 protein: CASSEYLAGSTDTQYF
D gene: .; J gene: TRBJ2-6; V gene: TRBV19; clone size: many; CDR3 DNA: TGTGCCAGTAGGGGGACAGGGGCCAACGTCCTGACTTTC; CDR3 protein: CASRGTGANVLTF
D gene: .; J gene: TRBJ2-5; V gene: TRBV3-1; clone size: .; CDR3 DNA: TGTGCCAGCACCCCCGAATGGGGACGGGACATTGGGACCCAGTACTTC; CDR3 protein: CASTPEWGRDIGTQYF
D gene: .; J gene: TRBJ2-3; V gene: TRBV20-1; clone size: few; CDR3 DNA: TGCAGTGTACCGTCCCTAGGTACGCAGTATTTT; CDR3 protein: CSVPSLGTQYF
D gene: .; J gene: TRBJ2-4; V gene: TRBV10-1; clone size: many; CDR3 DNA: TGCGCCAGTTCCCTCGGGGCTGCCAAAAACATTCAGTACTTC; CDR3 protein: CASSLGAAKNIQYF
D gene: TRBD1; J gene: TRBJ1-2; V gene: TRBV29-1; clone size: many; CDR3 DNA: TGCAGCGTTCAAGGACAGGGGGCTGGCTATGGCTACACCTTC; CDR3 protein: CSVQGQGAGYGYTF
D gene: .; J gene: TRBJ2-7; V gene: TRBV28; clone size: once; CDR3 DNA: TGTGCCAGCACCCAGGAAGGGGGGGAGCAGTACTTC; CDR3 protein: CASTQEGGEQYF
D gene: TRBD1; J gene: TRBJ2-7; V gene: TRBV20-1; clone size: few; CDR3 DNA: TGCAGTGCTAGAAGGACAGGTGACTCCTACGAGCAGTACTTC; CDR3 protein: CSARRTGDSYEQYF
D gene: .; J gene: TRBJ2-7; V gene: TRBV12-3/TRBV12-4; clone size: few; CDR3 DNA: TGTGCCAGCAGTTTAAATGTTGGGCGAGCGGGTGCTTACGAGCAGTACTTC; CDR3 protein: CASSLNVGRAGAYEQYF
D gene: .; J gene: TRBJ1-6; V gene: TRBV28; clone size: many; CDR3 DNA: TGTGCCAGCAGTCCGCGGGGTGATAATTCACCCCTCCACTTT; CDR3 protein: CASSPRGDNSPLHF
D gene: .; J gene: TRBJ1-5; V gene: TRBV7-3; clone size: .; CDR3 DNA: TGTGCCATCAAGGTCGCAGAAAGGCCGCAGCCCCAGCATTTT; CDR3 protein: CAIKVAERPQPQHF
D gene: .; J gene: TRBJ2-2; V gene: TRBV12-3/TRBV12-4; clone size: many; CDR3 DNA: TGTGCCAGCAGTTTAAGGAAGGGGGGGACACCGAACACCGGGGAGCTGTTTTTT; CDR3 protein: CASSLRKGGTPNTGELFF
D gene: .; J gene: TRBJ2-5; V gene: TRBV7-2; clone size: few; CDR3 DNA: TGTGCCAGCAGCTTTGCTGCTCAAGAGACCCAGTACTTC; CDR3 protein: CASSFAAQETQYF
D gene: .; J gene: TRBJ1-1; V gene: TRBV29-1; clone size: many; CDR3 DNA: TGCAGCGCCGGGACATCCTGGGGAGCTTTCTTT; CDR3 protein: CSAGTSWGAFF
D gene: TRBD2; J gene: TRBJ2-7; V gene: TRBV20-1; clone size: many; CDR3 DNA: TGCAGTGCGCGGAATACCAGGACTAGCATTAACGAGCAGTACTTC; CDR3 protein: CSARNTRTSINEQYF
D gene: .; J gene: TRBJ1-2; V gene: TRBV7-8; clone size: many; CDR3 DNA: TGTGCCAGCAGCTTAGGGATCGCCGAGCACTATGGCTACACCTTC; CDR3 protein: CASSLGIAEHYGYTF
D gene: .; J gene: TRBJ1-4; V gene: TRBV27; clone size: few; CDR3 DNA: TGTGCCAGCAGTTTTTCCCGGGTAGGAGGTGAAAAACTGTTTTTT; CDR3 protein: CASSFSRVGGEKLFF
D gene: TRBD1; J gene: TRBJ1-1; V gene: TRBV12-3/TRBV12-4; clone size: .; CDR3 DNA: TGTGCCAGCACCACGGACAGGGGGAACACTGAAGCTTTCTTT; CDR3 protein: CASTTDRGNTEAFF
D gene: TRBD2; J gene: TRBJ2-5; V gene: TRBV20-1; clone size: .; CDR3 DNA: TGCAGTGCTAGAGTCCGCGGGAGTAGGCAAGAGACCCAGTACTTC; CDR3 protein: CSARVRGSRQETQYF
D gene: .; J gene: TRBJ2-7; V gene: TRBV28; clone size: .; CDR3 DNA: TGTGCCAGCAGAGCGACCTACGAGCAGTACTTC; CDR3 protein: CASRATYEQYF
D gene: TRBD1; J gene: TRBJ1-1; V gene: TRBV5-1; clone size: many; CDR3 DNA: TGCGCCAGCAGCTTAATGGGACAGGGGAACACTGAAGCTTTCTTT; CDR3 protein: CASSLMGQGNTEAFF
D gene: .; J gene: TRBJ2-2; V gene: TRBV20-1; clone size: many; CDR3 DNA: TGCAGTGCCAGATCTTCTGCCGTCATCGGGGAGCTGTTTTTT; CDR3 protein: CSARSSAVIGELFF
D gene: TRBD2; J gene: TRBJ2-3; V gene: TRBV9; clone size: many; CDR3 DNA: TGTGCCAGCAGCGTAGACGTGGGAGGGGGCACAGATACGCAGTATTTT; CDR3 protein: CASSVDVGGGTDTQYF
D gene: .; J gene: TRBJ1-1; V gene: TRBV28; clone size: few; CDR3 DNA: TGTGCCAGCAGTTTAAGAGGCCACACTGAAGCTTTCTTT; CDR3 protein: CASSLRGHTEAFF
D gene: TRBD1; J gene: TRBJ1-1; V gene: TRBV28; clone size: many; CDR3 DNA: TGTGCCAGCAGTCCAGGGGGCGCTTCGAACACTGAAGCTTTCTTT; CDR3 protein: CASSPGGASNTEAFF
D gene: .; J gene: TRBJ2-2; V gene: TRBV4-1; clone size: .; CDR3 DNA: TGCGCCAGCAGCCAAGATGCGCTATTAAGTACCGGGGAGCTGTTTTTT; CDR3 protein: CASSQDALLSTGELFF
D gene: TRBD1; J gene: TRBJ2-1; V gene: TRBV29-1; clone size: many; CDR3 DNA: TGCAGCGTGGGGACAGGGGACACCTACAATGAGCAGTTCTTC; CDR3 protein: CSVGTGDTYNEQFF
D gene: .; J gene: TRBJ2-7; V gene: TRBV7-2; clone size: .; CDR3 DNA: TGTGCCAGCAACGCGGGGGTGAGACAGGGCTCCTACGAGCAGTACTTC; CDR3 protein: CASNAGVRQGSYEQYF
D gene: .; J gene: TRBJ2-7; V gene: TRBV28; clone size: few; CDR3 DNA: TGTGCCAGCAAGAGGCTAGGGTACGAGCAGTACTTC; CDR3 protein: CASKRLGYEQYF
D gene: TRBD2; J gene: TRBJ2-3; V gene: TRBV7-6; clone size: many; CDR3 DNA: TGTGCCAGCAGCCGGACTAGCGGGGGGGCAAAGAGGTCGGGAGATACGCAGTATTTT; CDR3 protein: CASSRTSGGAKRSGDTQYF
D gene: TRBD1; J gene: TRBJ2-1; V gene: TRBV5-5; clone size: .; CDR3 DNA: TGTGCCAGCAGCTTGAGTGGACAGGGCTTCTACAATGAGCAGTTCTTC; CDR3 protein: CASSLSGQGFYNEQFF